This paragraph covers one T cell receptor (beta chain) sequence. These data originate in a study of T cell changes during pregnancy in multiple sclerosis. CDR1 and CDR2 from the germline V gene are MRHNA and SNTAGT. The CDR3 totals 14 residues. J lost 1 base, V lost 4 bases, and 0 bases had no gene match. The protocol was immunoSEQ multiplex PCR, while the TCRdb copy is restricted to in-frame clones and leaves out a portion. The sample records some 87,000 clones, about 92% being singletons. The sequence was obtained from a female donor with multiple sclerosis, enrolled in a pregnancy study. Sequenced here: CD4+ T cells from peripheral blood mononuclear cells, sampled before pregnancy. V and J are TRBV6-4 and TRBJ2-2; 7 bases fit TRBD1. The CDR3 here is CASSGDRNTGELFF. The CDR3 DNA is TGTGCCAGCAGTGGGGACAGGAACACCGGGGAGCTGTTTTTT.